These 18 T cell receptor beta chains originate from one sample sequenced in a study of T-cell reconstitution after alpha-beta-depleted transplantation in children. Construction of the TCRbeta library involved unique molecular identifiers. TCRdb called the PCR reads again in MiXCR, with one record for every CDR3 protein. The sample includes around 600,000 distinct CDR3 sequences, about 10% of them seen just once. The sequenced sample was PBMCs from the stem cell graft donor, obtained from the stem cell graft. These receptors were taken from a human donor who donated a stem cell graft to a child with acute myeloid leukemia.

The chain links TRBV20-1 to TRBJ2-7; TRBD2 aligns across 8 bases. The CDR3 extends over 15 amino acids. V gave up 6 bases and J gave up 6 bases; unmatched junction bases: 16. The germline V gene encodes CDR1 DFQATT and CDR2 SNEGSKA (reference sequence). CDR3 loop: CSAPILAASLGEQYF. CDR3 sequence (DNA): TGCAGTGCCCCGATACTAGCGGCCTCACTAGGCGAGCAGTACTTC.

The chain has TRBV28 and TRBJ2-5, with 7 bases matching TRBD2. The CDR3 is made up of 15 amino acids. Germline CDR1 MDHEN, CDR2 SYDVKM. The V gene end was trimmed by 5 bases and the J gene end by 13 bases; junction bases not matched to a gene: 19. This CDR3 is CASSPPRNRGGPGYF. The CDR3 nucleotides read TGTGCCAGCAGTCCCCCCCGCAATCGGGGAGGGCCAGGGTACTTC.

This chain links TRBV20-1 with TRBJ1-2; D unclear. Per the germline V gene, CDR1 is DFQATT and CDR2 is SNEGSKA (reference sequence). The CDR3 contains 14 residues. Deletions cut 0 bases from V and 3 bases from J, with 11 bases between. DNA for the CDR3: TGCAGTGCTAGAGATTTGGTGACTGACTATGGCTACACCTTC. This encodes CSARDLVTDYGYTF.

The V gene is TRBV7-9, the J gene TRBJ1-1; 8 bases line up with TRBD1. The CDR3 has 16 residues. From germline, CDR1 is SEHNR and CDR2 FQNEAQ (reference sequence). Trimming at V came to 1 base and at J to 7 bases, leaving 11 bases not matched to a gene. The CDR3: CASSLVSWGQEGEAFF. CDR3 nucleotide sequence: TGTGCCAGCAGCTTAGTTTCTTGGGGACAGGAAGGTGAAGCTTTCTTT.

The chain carries TRBV3-1 and TRBJ1-1; 11 nucleotides match TRBD1. Trimming cost V 4 bases and J 8 bases; bases outside gene matches: 6. Germline V gives CDR1 LGHDT, CDR2 YNNKEL (reference sequence). There are 14 residues in the CDR3. The CDR3 is CASSLGQGAGEAFF. CDR3 in DNA: TGTGCCAGCAGCCTCGGACAGGGGGCTGGGGAAGCTTTCTTT.

This clonotype was observed a few times. V usage is TRBV20-1 and J usage is TRBJ2-1; 10 bases fit TRBD2. Germline values: CDR1 DFQATT, CDR2 SNEGSKA (reference sequence). J gave up 13 bases and V 4 bases, and 10 bases lay outside the gene matches. There are 13 residues in the CDR3. CDR3 region: CSATSGRLREQFF. DNA of the CDR3: TGCAGTGCTACTAGCGGGAGACTACGGGAACAGTTCTTC.

This clonotype appeared many times. V and J are TRBV27 and TRBJ2-7; D is ambiguous. Looked up from germline, CDR1 is MNHEY and CDR2 is SMNVEV (reference sequence). V was trimmed by 4 bases and J by 1 base, leaving 14 bases between them. The CDR3 contains 15 residues. The CDR3 region has the DNA TGTGCCAGCAGTTCGAACAGATACCATTCCTACGAGCAGTACTTC. Its protein product is CASSSNRYHSYEQYF.

This clonotype was counted many times. The chain uses TRBV6-2 or TRBV6-3 and TRBJ2-5; TRBD2 agrees at 14 bases. The CDR3 is 16 amino acids. After removal of 6 bases from V and 2 bases from J, the junction contained 5 bases not matched to a gene. Germline-derived CDR1 and CDR2 are MNHEY and SVGEGT. This CDR3 reads CASRGLAGGFQETQYF. As DNA, the CDR3 is TGTGCCAGCAGAGGACTAGCGGGAGGCTTTCAAGAGACCCAGTACTTC.

The sample holds many counts of this clonotype. The J gene is TRBJ1-2, the V gene TRBV5-1; the match to TRBD1 covers 8 bases. After removal of 3 bases from V and 6 bases from J, the junction contained 4 bases not matched to a gene. Germline values: CDR1 SGHRS, CDR2 YFSETQ. The CDR3 has 13 residues. As DNA, the CDR3 is TGCGCCAGCAGCTCGGACAGGGTAGATGGCTACACCTTC. Its protein product is CASSSDRVDGYTF.

The chain recombines TRBV18 with TRBJ2-7; no clear D. The CDR3 runs to 13 residues. Germline V gene sequence: CDR1 KGHSH, CDR2 LQKENI. Trimming removed 0 bases at V and 6 bases at J, with 9 bases between. As DNA, the CDR3 is TGTGCCAGCTCACCACCGTCCGCGACCGAGCAGTACTTC. Its translation: CASSPPSATEQYF.

This clonotype has at least ten counts. The chain employs TRBV24-1 and TRBJ2-3, with unresolved D. Trimming stripped 3 bases from V and 2 bases from J, with 5 bases between. Germline lookup yields CDR1 KGHDR and CDR2 SFDVKD. The CDR3 totals 13 residues. The CDR3 nucleotides are TGTGCCACCAGTGATCACACCACAGATACGCAGTATTTT. Translating it yields CATSDHTTDTQYF.

Ten or more counts support this clonotype. This chain links TRBV24-1 with TRBJ2-1, with 13 bases identical to TRBD2. CDR1 and CDR2 from the germline V gene are KGHDR and SFDVKD. There are 16 residues in the CDR3. V lost 4 bases and J lost 8; bases outside the gene matches: 7. CDR3 sequence: CATSDLTSGRVYEQFF. The CDR3 nucleotides are TGTGCCACCAGTGACCTTACTAGCGGGAGGGTCTATGAGCAGTTCTTC.

This clonotype was recorded a few times. V and J are TRBV20-1 and TRBJ2-1, with 9 bases identical to TRBD1. V was clipped by 6 bases and J by 5 bases; unmatched bases: 11. This CDR3 is 15 amino acids long. From germline, CDR1 is DFQATT and CDR2 SNEGSKA (reference sequence). CDR3 in amino acids: CSARRLQGANNEQFF. The CDR3 coding sequence is TGCAGTGCCAGACGACTACAGGGGGCGAACAATGAGCAGTTCTTC.

This clonotype has more than one count but fewer than ten. The rearrangement joins TRBV15 to TRBJ2-1; the match to TRBD2 covers 9 bases. The CDR3 loop spans 15 amino acids. Germline CDR1 and CDR2: LNHNV and YYDKDF (reference sequence). The trim removed 0 bases at V and 5 bases at J, leaving 2 bases unmatched. The CDR3 protein is CATSRDLAGNNEQFF. The CDR3 region has the DNA TGTGCCACCAGCAGAGACCTAGCGGGGAACAATGAGCAGTTCTTC.

The chain joins TRBV28 to TRBJ1-1; D may be TRBD1 (6 bases). V shed 5 bases and J shed 7 bases, with 11 bases lying between them. This CDR3 has 12 amino acids. Per the germline V gene, CDR1 is MDHEN and CDR2 is SYDVKM. CDR3 DNA: TGTGCCAGCAGTCAGTCGACAGGTGAAGCTTTCTTT. Encoded protein: CASSQSTGEAFF.

The chain joins TRBV9 to TRBJ2-5; 11 bases agree with TRBD2. CDR1 is SGDLS and CDR2 is YYNGEE in the germline V gene. The CDR3 is 16 residues long. Losses at the gene ends were 3 bases for V and 7 bases for J; bases not matched to a gene: 11. The CDR3 DNA sequence: TGTGCCAGCAGCGCGTCGGGACTAGCGGTCGAGGGGACCCAGTACTTC. It is translated as CASSASGLAVEGTQYF. The full variable domain, its missing parts supplied by reference TRBV9 and TRBJ2-5, is DSGVTQTPKHLITATGQRVTLRCSPRSGDLSVYWYQQSLDQGLQFLIQYYNGEERAKGNILERFSAQQFPDLHSELNLSSLELGDSALYFCASSASGLAVEGTQYFGPGTRLLVL.

This chain links TRBV9 with TRBJ1-6; maybe TRBD1 (6 bases). The CDR3 is 13 amino acids. Germline loops: CDR1 SGDLS, CDR2 YYNGEE. The germline V and J ends were trimmed by 6 bases and 9 bases, with 13 bases remaining between them. CDR3 DNA: TGTGCCAGCAATACTATACAGGGTTCACCCCTCCACTTT. It is translated as CASNTIQGSPLHF.

Ten or more counts support this clonotype. The CDR3 region is CASSPRTSSYEQYF. Written as DNA, the CDR3 is TGTGCCAGCAGTCCCCGGACTAGCTCCTACGAGCAGTACTTC. The V and J genes are TRBV12-3 or TRBV12-4 and TRBJ2-7; 7 nucleotides match TRBD2. With V trimmed by 5 bases and J by 0 bases, 4 bases remained unmatched. This CDR3 comprises 14 residues.